Listed here are 2 T cell receptor beta chains from one sample, sequenced in a study of T cells of healthy individuals. MiXCR, applied by TCRdb to the 5' RACE reads, yields one record per CDR3 protein. The table shows 40,000 to 45,000 distinct CDR3 sequences, with about 4.2% occurring only once. Receptors were obtained from a human donor in good health.

This clonotype was counted a few times. CDR3 bases: TGTGCCAGCAGTGAAGCACCCATGTCTGGAGGTACGCAGTATTTT. The encoded protein is CASSEAPMSGGTQYF. V is TRBV2 and J is TRBJ2-3; weak D call: TRBD2 (5 bases). V lost 0 bases and J 8 bases, leaving 15 bases between the germline ends. CDR1 and CDR2 from the germline V gene are SNHLY and FYNNEI. The CDR3 length is 15 residues.

This clonotype was seen at least ten times. The V and J genes are TRBV6-5 and TRBJ1-2, with D maybe TRBD1 (5 bases). With 8 bases removed from V and 2 bases from J, the gap between germline ends came to 9 bases. This CDR3 has 12 amino acids. Germline assignment: CDR1 MNHEY and CDR2 SVGAGI. The chain's CDR3 is CASSRGNYGYTF. Here the CDR3 DNA reads TGTGCCAGCTCACGGGGGAACTATGGCTACACCTTC.